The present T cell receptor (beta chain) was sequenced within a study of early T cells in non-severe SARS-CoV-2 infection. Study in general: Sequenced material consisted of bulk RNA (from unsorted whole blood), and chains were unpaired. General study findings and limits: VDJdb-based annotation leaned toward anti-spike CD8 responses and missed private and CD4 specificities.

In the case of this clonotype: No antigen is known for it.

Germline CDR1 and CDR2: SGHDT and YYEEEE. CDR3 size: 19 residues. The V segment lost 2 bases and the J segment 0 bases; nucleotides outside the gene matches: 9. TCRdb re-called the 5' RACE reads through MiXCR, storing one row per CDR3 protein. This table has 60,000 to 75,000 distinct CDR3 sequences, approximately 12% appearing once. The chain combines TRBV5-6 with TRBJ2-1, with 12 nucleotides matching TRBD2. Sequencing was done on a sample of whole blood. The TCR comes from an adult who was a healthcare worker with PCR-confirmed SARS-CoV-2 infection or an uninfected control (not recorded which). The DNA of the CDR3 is TGTGCCAGCAGCTTCTGGGCTAGCGGGAGGGTTATCTCCTACAATGAGCAGTTCTTC. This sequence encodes CASSFWASGRVISYNEQFF.